This TCR beta chain was captured by sequencing in a study of CD8 T cells in ankylosing spondylitis. General observations from the study: Disease-linked clones reportedly showed significant enrichment in matched ankylosing spondylitis synovial fluid. Earlier work had already found some motif variants in reactive arthritis synovial fluid and blood. What appeared characteristic of ankylosing spondylitis blood was a TCR beta motif of several highly homologous variants. Researchers report that disease-linked clones proved CD8+ and relatively rare in peripheral blood.

Via MiXCR, TCRdb re-called the 5' RACE reads, giving one row per CDR3 protein. The table records more than 150,000 distinct CDR3 sequences, roughly 20% of them present only once. This clonotype occurred many times. Its antigen is not known. This TCR was sampled from a male donor under 30 with ankylosing spondylitis or in good health (not recorded which). The sample was blood, either unsorted or a sorted T cell fraction (not recorded which).

This CDR3 is CASYVNRDTGELFF. CDR3 DNA sequence: TGCGCCAGCTACGTGAACAGGGACACCGGGGAGCTGTTTTTT. The chain carries TRBV5-1 and TRBJ2-2, with D possibly TRBD1 on 6 matching bases. Germline V gene lookup returns CDR1 SGHRS and CDR2 YFSETQ. The CDR3 contains 14 residues. Trimming took off 7 bases at V and 3 bases at J, with 13 bases between the two ends.